A single sample is the source of the 28 T cell receptor beta chains below, sequenced in a study of T cells in Graves' hyperthyroidism and ophthalmopathy. It was RNA transcripts that yielded the amplified TCR beta CDR3 regions. The HTBI set primed first-round TCR CDR3 RT-PCR. TCRdb ran MiXCR on the multiplex PCR reads and lists one entry per CDR3 protein. The repertoire holds hundreds of thousands of distinct CDR3 sequences, with 17% as singletons. The sequencing sample was made of blood. All receptors derive from a woman between 18 and 29 years old with Graves' ophthalmopathy.

The chain is built from TRBV15 and TRBJ2-4; TRBD2 is a possible D gene (7 bases). CDR1 is LNHNV and CDR2 is YYDKDF in the germline V gene (reference sequence). The CDR3 contains 16 residues. The germline V and J ends were trimmed by 3 bases and 5 bases, with 17 bases remaining between them. The CDR3 spells CATSRQQGGGENIQYF. CDR3 coding DNA: TGTGCCACCAGCAGGCAACAGGGAGGGGGGGAAAACATTCAGTACTTC.

This clonotype was found many times. This rearrangement joins TRBV11-2 to TRBJ1-2, with TRBD1 matching 7 bases. V shed 4 bases and J 2 bases; nucleotides not matched to a gene: 10. This CDR3 is 16 amino acids long. CDR1 is SGHAT and CDR2 is FQNNGV in the germline V gene. CDR3 DNA: TGTGCCAGCAGCTCCTTCAGGGTAGGGGGCAACTATGGCTACACCTTC. It encodes CASSSFRVGGNYGYTF.

This clonotype was observed at least ten times. The chain recombines TRBV12-3 or TRBV12-4 with TRBJ1-1; D gene uncertain. Trimming took off 4 bases at V and 0 bases at J, with 9 bases between the two ends. This CDR3 region has 14 residues. The CDR3 bases are TGTGCCAGCAGTTCCCAGGTTCTGAACACTGAAGCTTTCTTT. It codes for CASSSQVLNTEAFF.

A note on this clonotype: A single base separates this from a much larger clone, so it may be a read error. V and J are TRBV15 and TRBJ2-7; TRBD1 or TRBD2 may be the D gene (5 bases each). The germline V gene has CDR1 LNHNV and CDR2 YYDKDF (reference sequence). V lost 0 bases, J lost 8 bases, and 17 bases lay in between. This CDR3 spans 15 amino acids. The CDR3: CATSRDYSRGAKQYF. CDR3 coding DNA: TGTGCCACCAGCAGAGATTATTCTAGGGGAGCCAAGCAGTACTTC.

This clonotype has just a few counts. This chain links TRBV4-1 with TRBJ2-7; 7 positions match TRBD2. V trimming: 3 bases; J trimming: 5 bases; junction bases outside the gene matches: 4. The CDR3 is 13 amino acids. Germline CDR1 reads MGHRA; CDR2 reads YSYEKL. CDR3 region: CASSQTSSHEQYF. CDR3 nucleotide sequence: TGCGCCAGCAGCCAGACTAGCAGTCACGAGCAGTACTTC.

This clonotype was counted a few times. The chain has TRBV2 and TRBJ1-2, with a possible D match to TRBD1 (6 bases). Germline lookup yields CDR1 SNHLY and CDR2 FYNNEI. The ends were cut back, 2 bases at V and 7 bases at J, with 14 bases in the middle. The CDR3 has 14 residues. CDR3 loop: CASSESARGFGYTF. CDR3 DNA sequence: TGTGCCAGCAGTGAATCGGCCAGGGGTTTTGGCTACACCTTC.

This clonotype was seen many times. The chain joins TRBV27 to TRBJ2-1; 11 nucleotides line up with TRBD2. The germline V gene encodes CDR1 MNHEY and CDR2 SMNVEV (reference sequence). Germline trimming cut 4 bases from V and 8 bases from J; bases unmatched to any gene: 7. This CDR3 contains 15 residues. CDR3 protein: CASSSELAGVDEQFF. CDR3 coding DNA: TGTGCCAGCAGTTCGGAACTAGCGGGGGTCGATGAGCAGTTCTTC.

The rearrangement links TRBV20-1 to TRBJ1-1, with D possibly matching TRBD1 (5 bases). Trimming removed 1 base from V and 4 bases from J, with 10 bases in between. Germline V CDR1 and CDR2: DFQATT, SNEGSKA (reference sequence). The CDR3 totals 13 residues. Here the CDR3 DNA reads TGCAGTGCTAGAGGGGGCTTGGGCACTGAAGCTTTCTTT. Amino acid sequence: CSARGGLGTEAFF.

This clonotype has just one count. A read error may be the cause here, since a much bigger clone is one base away. The gene calls are TRBV3-1 and TRBJ2-1; TRBD2 matches at 10 bases. The CDR3 sequence is 22 residues long. The ends lost 4 bases at V and 0 bases at J; junction bases unmatched: 21. Looked up from germline, CDR1 is LGHDT and CDR2 is YNNKEL (reference sequence). The CDR3 reads CASSRAFQREGTSWSSYNEQFF. CDR3 bases: TGTGCCAGCAGCCGAGCGTTCCAGCGGGAGGGAACTTCATGGAGCTCCTACAATGAGCAGTTCTTC.

The J gene is TRBJ1-1, the V gene TRBV4-1; 8 positions agree with TRBD1. The CDR3 is 15 amino acids. The germline gives CDR1 MGHRA, CDR2 YSYEKL. J was trimmed by 4 bases and V by 1 base; bases with no gene match: 5. CDR3 DNA: TGCGCCAGCAGCCAAGCGACAACAGGGGGCACTGAAGCTTTCTTT. It translates to CASSQATTGGTEAFF.

This clonotype has ten or more counts. The V gene is TRBV10-2, the J gene TRBJ2-7; possibly TRBD2 for D (5 bases). This CDR3 has 14 residues. The germline V gene encodes CDR1 WSHSY and CDR2 SAAADI. V gave up 10 bases and J gave up 4 bases, with 20 bases separating them. The CDR3, as DNA: TGCGCCACCTCCCGAGACGAAGCGGAGTACGAGCAGTACTTC. Its protein is CATSRDEAEYEQYF.

The chain is built from TRBV5-1 and TRBJ2-7, with a tentative D call TRBD1 (5 bases). V lost 4 bases and J lost 1, with 12 bases in between. Germline lookup yields CDR1 SGHRS and CDR2 YFSETQ. The CDR3 loop spans 14 amino acids. CDR3 DNA sequence: TGCGCCAGCAGCATCGGACAATCATCCTACGAGCAGTACTTC. Its translation is CASSIGQSSYEQYF.

This clonotype was counted only a few times. The genes are TRBV19 and TRBJ1-2; tentatively, D is TRBD1 (6 bases). Germline V gene sequence: CDR1 LNHDA, CDR2 SQIVND (reference sequence). V gave up 3 bases and J gave up 5 bases, with 19 bases separating them. This CDR3 has 16 amino acids. CDR3 in DNA: TGTGCCAGTAGTATGAGGACAGTGGCGCCCGATTATGGCTACACCTTC. Translation gives CASSMRTVAPDYGYTF.

The V call is TRBV14, the J call TRBJ2-1; tentatively, D is TRBD1 (6 bases). V lost 1 base and J 12 bases, leaving 13 bases between the germline ends. This CDR3 is built from 13 residues. Per the germline V gene, CDR1 is SGHDN and CDR2 is FVKESK. DNA for the CDR3: TGTGCCAGCAGCCAAGTGTTCAGGGGCCCGCAGTTCTTC. This codes for CASSQVFRGPQFF.

Here the CDR3 reads CASVQGADEQYF. The CDR3, as DNA: TGTGCCAGCGTCCAGGGGGCCGACGAGCAGTACTTC. V gene TRBV28 combines with J gene TRBJ2-7; 8 positions match TRBD1. Trimming took 8 bases from V and 5 from J; bases not matched to a gene: 5. This CDR3 contains 12 residues. CDR1 MDHEN and CDR2 SYDVKM come from the germline V gene. Complete variable domain (other parts from reference TRBV28 and TRBJ2-7): DVKVTQSSRYLVKRTGEKVFLECVQDMDHENMFWYRQDPGLGLRLIYFSYDVKMKEKGDIPEGYSVSREKKERFSLILESASTNQTSMYLCASVQGADEQYFGPGTRLTVT.

The V call is TRBV7-3, the J call TRBJ2-2; D gene unclear. From germline, CDR1 is SGHTA and CDR2 FQGTGA. The CDR3 runs to 13 residues. V lost 5 bases and J lost 3, with 7 bases in between. The CDR3 nucleotides are TGTGCCAGCAGCATTGACTACACCGGGGAGCTGTTTTTT. It codes for CASSIDYTGELFF.

Ten or more counts support this clonotype. The J gene is TRBJ1-2, the V gene TRBV6-1, with 7 bases that match TRBD1. J lost 3 bases, V lost 8 bases, and 9 bases had no gene match. Germline-derived CDR1 and CDR2 are MNHNS and SASEGT. This CDR3 spans 14 amino acids. CDR3 coding DNA: TGTGCCAGCGAGGTACAGGGGACGTACTATGGCTACACCTTC. Its protein product is CASEVQGTYYGYTF.

V is TRBV11-2 and J is TRBJ2-2; 8 nucleotides match TRBD1. The CDR3 contains 15 residues. The V gene end was trimmed by 4 bases and the J gene end by 4 bases; junction bases not matched to a gene: 5. Germline CDR1 is SGHAT and CDR2 is FQNNGV. CDR3: CASSYWTGSTGELFF. The DNA of the CDR3 is TGTGCCAGCAGCTACTGGACAGGGAGCACCGGGGAGCTGTTTTTT.

This rearrangement joins TRBV28 to TRBJ1-4; TRBD1 is a possible D gene (5 bases). Germline CDR1 and CDR2: MDHEN and SYDVKM. Trimming stripped 10 bases from V and 10 bases from J, with 22 bases between. CDR3 length: 14 residues. The CDR3 reads CANRMTASVGKLFF. The DNA for the CDR3 is TGTGCCAACAGGATGACGGCGTCGGTGGGAAAACTGTTTTTT. Drawing the rest from reference TRBV28 and TRBJ1-4, the complete variable domain is DVKVTQSSRYLVKRTGEKVFLECVQDMDHENMFWYRQDPGLGLRLIYFSYDVKMKEKGDIPEGYSVSREKKERFSLILESASTNQTSMYLCANRMTASVGKLFFGSGTQLSVL.

This clonotype was found a few times. The chain's CDR3 is CAIRGTSGELKQFF. CDR3 in DNA: TGTGCCATCAGGGGGACTAGCGGGGAGCTAAAGCAGTTCTTC. The chain has TRBV10-3 and TRBJ2-1; 13 bases match TRBD2. The CDR3 runs 14 residues. From germline, CDR1 is ENHRY and CDR2 SYGVKD. The trim removed 6 bases at V and 11 bases at J, leaving 7 bases unmatched.

The genes are TRBV27 and TRBJ2-2; tentative D call: TRBD1 (6 bases). This CDR3 comprises 18 residues. Germline CDR1 is MNHEY and CDR2 is SMNVEV (reference sequence). V gave up 5 bases and J gave up 4 bases, with 23 bases separating them. The CDR3 nucleotides are TGTGCCAGCAGTACCCCCCTCCAGGGGCGTATGACCACCGGGGAGCTGTTTTTT. This gives the protein CASSTPLQGRMTTGELFF.

This clonotype was detected ten times or more. J is TRBJ1-1 and V is TRBV3-1, with no clear D. Deletions cut 0 bases from V and 4 bases from J, with 12 bases between. CDR1 and CDR2 from the germline V gene are LGHDT and YNNKEL (reference sequence). The CDR3 runs 15 residues. The CDR3 protein is CASSQDDLGFTEAFF. The CDR3 DNA follows: TGTGCCAGCAGCCAAGATGATTTAGGGTTCACTGAAGCTTTCTTT.

This clonotype was observed at least ten times. CDR3 residues: CASSYGLAGGTRQFF. CDR3 DNA: TGTGCCAGCAGCTATGGACTAGCGGGAGGAACTAGACAGTTCTTC. The chain recombines TRBV7-9 with TRBJ2-1; 14 bases align to TRBD2. The germline V gene has CDR1 SEHNR and CDR2 FQNEAQ (reference sequence). J was trimmed by 13 bases and V by 4 bases; bases with no gene match: 9. The CDR3 is 15 residues long.

The chain has TRBV5-1 and TRBJ2-2, with 8 bases fitting TRBD1. Trimming removed 4 bases from V and 2 bases from J; junction bases left unmatched: 7. Germline CDR1 reads SGHRS; CDR2 reads YFSETQ. The CDR3 covers 16 residues. CDR3 protein: CASSIRTGFNTGELFF. In nucleotides, the CDR3 is TGCGCCAGCAGCATCAGGACAGGGTTCAACACCGGGGAGCTGTTTTTT.

This clonotype has more than one count but fewer than ten. This chain connects TRBV9 to TRBJ2-2; 10 nucleotides agree with TRBD2. This CDR3 contains 16 residues. CDR1 is SGDLS and CDR2 is YYNGEE in the germline V gene. V gave up 4 bases and J gave up 4 bases; unmatched junction bases: 7. The CDR3 sequence: CASSPLAGAPTGELFF. The CDR3 nucleotides are TGTGCCAGCAGCCCCCTAGCGGGAGCCCCCACCGGGGAGCTGTTTTTT.

This chain links TRBV7-2 with TRBJ1-3; D gene ambiguous. Germline CDR1 reads SGHTA; CDR2 reads FQGNSA. The CDR3 is made up of 16 amino acids. V lost 0 bases and J lost 3, with 12 bases in between. This CDR3 reads CASSLAWGDFGNTIYF. For the CDR3, the DNA is TGTGCCAGCAGCTTAGCGTGGGGTGACTTTGGAAACACCATATATTTT.

The sample holds many counts of this clonotype. The chain couples TRBV6-1 to TRBJ2-4; D might be TRBD1 or TRBD2, each matching 5 bases. The V and J ends lost 4 bases and 1 base respectively, with 23 bases between them. This CDR3 comprises 19 residues. Germline assignment: CDR1 MNHNS and CDR2 SASEGT. The CDR3 sequence: CASSGSGAGYLVAKNIQYF. For the CDR3, the DNA is TGTGCCAGCAGTGGCTCCGGGGCAGGGTATCTGGTGGCCAAAAACATTCAGTACTTC.

This clonotype has ten or more counts. V usage is TRBV2 and J usage is TRBJ2-2; a weak D match, TRBD2 (6 bases). CDR1 SNHLY and CDR2 FYNNEI come from the germline V gene. Trimming stripped 5 bases from V and 6 bases from J, with 16 bases between. The CDR3 is 15 residues long. The CDR3 here is CASSRRTGVPGELFF. The CDR3 nucleotides read TGTGCCAGCAGTCGAAGGACGGGGGTCCCCGGGGAGCTGTTTTTT.